What follows are 32 T cell receptor beta chains derived from one specimen sequenced in a study of blood T cell repertoires in COVID-19. Repertoires were generated with immunoSEQ multiplex PCR, while TCRdb's copy carries only in-frame clones and drops some. The sample contains 120,000 to 150,000 clones, roughly 80% of which appear only once. Input material: PBMCs or T cells enriched from blood (not recorded which). These receptor sequences come from a woman between 35 and 50 years old who had recovered from COVID-19.

The V gene is TRBV5-1, the J gene TRBJ1-1; D unclear. The CDR3 sequence is 13 residues long. V lost 0 bases and J lost 10, with 13 bases in between. The germline V gene has CDR1 SGHRS and CDR2 YFSETQ. The CDR3 DNA is TGCGCCAGCAGCTTGGCGACGGGTCCCGGAGCTTTCTTT. This encodes CASSLATGPGAFF.

The chain couples TRBV5-1 to TRBJ2-1; D not certain. CDR1 is SGHRS, CDR2 YFSETQ, per germline. V shed 4 bases and J shed 0 bases, with 5 bases lying between them. The CDR3 is made up of 13 amino acids. CDR3 sequence (DNA): TGCGCCAGCAGCACTCGCTCCTACAATGAGCAGTTCTTC. Translating it yields CASSTRSYNEQFF.

The genes are TRBV10-3 and TRBJ2-2; TRBD2 matches at 10 bases. The germline V gene has CDR1 ENHRY and CDR2 SYGVKD. Losses at the gene ends were 0 bases for V and 0 bases for J; bases not matched to a gene: 4. The CDR3 has 18 residues. The CDR3 DNA follows: TGTGCCATCAGTGAGTCGCCTAGCGGGGGTGCGAACACCGGGGAGCTGTTTTTT. Translating gives CAISESPSGGANTGELFF.

The genes are TRBV2 and TRBJ1-1; D gene unclear. Germline V lookup: CDR1 SNHLY, CDR2 FYNNEI. CDR3 size: 12 residues. Trimming cost V 0 bases and J 4 bases, with 3 bases left between them. The CDR3 region is CASSEASTEAFF. CDR3 DNA: TGTGCCAGCAGTGAAGCGAGCACTGAAGCTTTCTTT.

The V and J genes are TRBV9 and TRBJ2-3, with 7 bases identical to TRBD1. V gave up 0 bases and J gave up 5 bases; unmatched junction bases: 6. The CDR3 loop spans 15 amino acids. The germline V gene encodes CDR1 SGDLS and CDR2 YYNGEE. The CDR3 DNA is TGTGCCAGCAGCGTAGGCGACAGGGCGATAGATACGCAGTATTTT. It specifies CASSVGDRAIDTQYF.

The chain employs TRBV7-8 and TRBJ2-2, with 11 bases that match TRBD2. V was clipped by 4 bases and J by 4 bases; unmatched bases: 5. The CDR3 runs 16 residues. The germline V gene encodes CDR1 SGHVS and CDR2 FQNEAQ. CDR3 residues: CASSSRLAGSTGELFF. CDR3 nucleotides: TGTGCCAGCAGCTCCCGACTAGCGGGGAGCACCGGGGAGCTGTTTTTT.

The genes are TRBV2 and TRBJ1-6; no clear D gene. Between the trimmed V and J ends, which lost 6 bases and 5 bases, there was a span of 11 bases. Germline CDR1 and CDR2: SNHLY and FYNNEI. The CDR3 extends over 14 amino acids. Here the CDR3 DNA reads TGTGCCAGCAGACGGATAACTAATAATTCACCCCTCCACTTT. Its protein product is CASRRITNNSPLHF.

The chain links TRBV7-2 to TRBJ2-7, with 10 bases lining up with TRBD2. Germline CDR1 SGHTA, CDR2 FQGNSA. V shed 1 base and J 4 bases; nucleotides not matched to a gene: 4. CDR3 length: 15 residues. CDR3 sequence reads: CASSLGTTSGYEQYF. In nucleotides, the CDR3 is TGTGCCAGCAGCTTAGGGACGACTAGCGGGTACGAGCAGTACTTC.

This chain connects TRBV12-5 to TRBJ2-2, with 7 bases aligning to TRBD2. This CDR3 has 14 amino acids. Trimming took 6 bases from V and 1 from J; bases not matched to a gene: 2. Germline-derived CDR1 and CDR2 are LGHNT and FRNRAP. CDR3: CASGGRGNTGELFF. As DNA, the CDR3 is TGTGCTAGTGGAGGGAGGGGGAACACCGGGGAGCTGTTTTTT.

There are a few counts of this clone. The chain carries TRBV11-2 and TRBJ2-2; 8 bases map to TRBD2. This CDR3 contains 17 residues. The V gene end was trimmed by 1 base and the J gene end by 0 bases; junction bases not matched to a gene: 4. Germline CDR1 is SGHAT and CDR2 is FQNNGV. The CDR3, as DNA: TGTGCCAGCAGCTTAGGAACGGGGGGGCCGAACACCGGGGAGCTGTTTTTT. Translating gives CASSLGTGGPNTGELFF.

V usage is TRBV7-3 and J usage is TRBJ1-6; D unresolved. The CDR3 sequence is 14 residues long. Trimming shortened V by 2 bases and J by 10 bases, and 12 bases separated the two germline ends. Germline V gene lookup returns CDR1 SGHTA and CDR2 FQGTGA. CDR3 in DNA: TGTGCCAGCAGCTTAGTTGAGAACCACTCACCCCTCCACTTT. It specifies CASSLVENHSPLHF.

This sequence joins TRBV11-2 and TRBJ2-1; TRBD1 aligns across 9 bases. The V segment lost 6 bases and the J segment 5 bases; nucleotides outside the gene matches: 11. The CDR3 contains 16 residues. In germline, CDR1 is SGHAT, CDR2 FQNNGV. For the CDR3, the DNA is TGTGCCAGCAGTCACAACCGGGGGACAGGGAACAATGAGCAGTTCTTC. As protein: CASSHNRGTGNNEQFF.

The chain combines TRBV5-4 with TRBJ2-7; 9 bases fit TRBD2. This CDR3 spans 16 amino acids. Unmatched junction bases numbered 8, after V lost 2 bases and J lost 2 bases. Germline V gene data show CDR1 as SGHNT and CDR2 as YYREEE (reference sequence). The CDR3 DNA reads as TGTGCCAGCAGCTTATCTCGCGGGGGGGCTACCTACGAGCAGTACTTC. Translated: CASSLSRGGATYEQYF.

This clone showed up just a few times. The chain has TRBV5-5 and TRBJ2-3; D remains unclear. V was cut by 3 bases and J by 3 bases, with 5 bases left in between. Germline CDR1 and CDR2: SGHKS and YYEKEE (reference sequence). This CDR3 has 12 residues. This CDR3 is CASSSGTDTQYF. In DNA, the CDR3 is TGTGCCAGCAGCTCCGGGACAGATACGCAGTATTTT.

This chain connects TRBV29-1 to TRBJ2-1; 7 bases are a match to TRBD1. J gave up 4 bases and V 7 bases, and 7 bases lay outside the gene matches. In germline, CDR1 is SQVTM, CDR2 ANQGSEA. This CDR3 contains 13 residues. This CDR3 reads CSATGQSYNEQFF. The CDR3 bases are TGCAGCGCCACGGGACAGTCTTACAATGAGCAGTTCTTC.

The gene calls are TRBV12-3 or TRBV12-4 and TRBJ1-6; tentative D call: TRBD1 (5 bases). The germline V and J ends were trimmed by 6 bases and 7 bases, with 7 bases remaining between them. The CDR3 runs 12 residues. The CDR3 DNA follows: TGTGCCAGCAGGTCAGGGAATTCACCCCTCCACTTT. It encodes CASRSGNSPLHF.

V and J are TRBV4-1 and TRBJ2-7; 7 bases are shared with TRBD1. Per the germline V gene, CDR1 is MGHRA and CDR2 is YSYEKL. CDR3 length: 14 residues. The V segment lost 3 bases and the J segment 4 bases; nucleotides outside the gene matches: 6. CDR3 amino acids: CASSQGDRSYEQYF. As DNA, the CDR3 is TGCGCCAGCAGCCAGGGGGACAGATCTTACGAGCAGTACTTC.

V gene TRBV6-6 combines with J gene TRBJ1-1, with D maybe TRBD1 (5 bases). This CDR3 has 13 residues. V lost 8 bases, J lost 3 bases, and 13 bases lay in between. The germline gives CDR1 MNHNY, CDR2 SVGAGI (reference sequence). The CDR3 nucleotides read TGTGCCAGCTTGTGGGGGGGGGACACTGAAGCTTTCTTT. Amino acid sequence: CASLWGGDTEAFF.

The rearrangement links TRBV27 to TRBJ1-2; D call uncertain. Deletions cut 10 bases from V and 8 bases from J, with 14 bases between. The germline V gene has CDR1 MNHEY and CDR2 SMNVEV (reference sequence). The CDR3 consists of 11 residues. This chain's CDR3 is CATAGSGGYTF. CDR3 DNA sequence: TGTGCCACCGCGGGCTCTGGAGGCTACACCTTC.

CDR3: CAISDTSRDRAFF. The DNA of the CDR3 is TGTGCCATCAGTGATACTTCCCGGGACAGAGCTTTCTTT. The chain joins TRBV10-3 to TRBJ1-1; 7 nucleotides agree with TRBD1. Germline V gene lookup returns CDR1 ENHRY and CDR2 SYGVKD. There are 13 residues in the CDR3. V lost 3 bases and J lost 10; bases outside the gene matches: 8.

This sequence joins TRBV21-1 and TRBJ2-7; TRBD1 is taken as the D call from the table, unchecked against the DNA. TRBV21-1 is a known pseudogene. The CDR3 contains 16 residues. In nucleotides, the CDR3 is TGTGCCAGCAGCAAAGCAACCTCAGGAGCACAGGACGAGCAGTACTTC. It codes for CASSKATSGAQDEQYF.

V and J are TRBV18 and TRBJ1-1; unclear D gene. Germline CDR1 and CDR2: KGHSH and LQKENI. The CDR3 spans 14 residues. Trimming took off 2 bases at V and 1 base at J, with 8 bases between the two ends. CDR3 loop: CASSPGSRNTEAFF. In DNA, the CDR3 is TGTGCCAGCTCACCAGGGAGCAGGAACACTGAAGCTTTCTTT.

This chain connects TRBV13 to TRBJ2-3; 9 nucleotides agree with TRBD2. The CDR3 is 16 amino acids. V was pared by 5 bases and J by 3 bases, with 9 bases of the junction left unmatched. CDR1 is PRHDT and CDR2 is FYEKMQ in the germline V gene (reference sequence). In DNA form, the CDR3 reads TGTGCCAGCAGCCCCGAGACAGCGGGGGGAACAGATACGCAGTATTTT. Amino acids: CASSPETAGGTDTQYF.

The table lists this clone with a few counts. The V and J genes are TRBV14 and TRBJ1-4; D is perhaps TRBD1 (5 bases). Trimming removed 4 bases at V and 5 bases at J, with 14 bases between. Germline loops: CDR1 SGHDN, CDR2 FVKESK. The CDR3 runs to 15 residues. The DNA for the CDR3 is TGTGCCAGCAGCCCTCGAGACAGCCTCAATGAAAAACTGTTTTTT. Its protein product is CASSPRDSLNEKLFF.

The genes are TRBV6-1 and TRBJ1-2, with a tentative D call TRBD1 (6 bases). The germline gives CDR1 MNHNS, CDR2 SASEGT. The CDR3 has 14 residues. Deletions cut 2 bases from V and 9 bases from J, with 16 bases between. The CDR3 sequence is CASSESRQGTRYTF. In DNA form, the CDR3 reads TGTGCCAGCAGTGAAAGCCGGCAGGGGACGCGCTACACCTTC.

This clone came up once. CDR3 loop: CASSAGQGEWYEQYF. Here the CDR3 DNA reads TGCGCCAGCAGCGCCGGACAGGGGGAGTGGTACGAGCAGTACTTC. The chain carries TRBV5-1 and TRBJ2-7; 10 bases fit TRBD1. Germline loops: CDR1 SGHRS, CDR2 YFSETQ. V dropped 4 bases and J dropped 4; count of bases not matched to a gene: 8. The CDR3 spans 15 residues. The full variable domain, in which reference TRBV5-1 and TRBJ2-7 provide the parts outside the CDR3, is KAGVTQTPRYLIKTRGQQVTLSCSPISGHRSVSWYQQTPGQGLQFLFEYFSETQRNKGNFPGRFSGRQFSNSRSEMNVSTLELGDSALYLCASSAGQGEWYEQYFGPGTRLTVT.

The chain is built from TRBV6-5 and TRBJ1-3; no clear D gene. The ends were cut back, 7 bases at V and 0 bases at J, with 10 bases in the middle. Germline lookup yields CDR1 MNHEY and CDR2 SVGAGI. This CDR3 is 14 amino acids long. CDR3 DNA: TGTGCCAGCATCGAGGGTAACTCTGGAAACACCATATATTTT. Its protein product is CASIEGNSGNTIYF.

The table lists this clone with a few counts. V gene TRBV2 combines with J gene TRBJ1-2, with D unresolved. The V and J ends lost 4 bases and 8 bases respectively, with 11 bases between them. The CDR3 is 12 amino acids. Germline loops: CDR1 SNHLY, CDR2 FYNNEI. The CDR3 nucleotides are TGTGCCAGCAGTGGCTCAGAGCGGGGCTACACCTTC. It is translated as CASSGSERGYTF.

The chain links TRBV2 to TRBJ2-7; TRBD1 aligns across 9 bases. The J segment lost 1 base and the V segment lost 6 bases, leaving 4 bases of the junction unmatched. CDR3 length equals 14 residues. From germline, CDR1 is SNHLY and CDR2 FYNNEI. CDR3 residues: CASSYDRGSYEQYF. CDR3 bases: TGTGCCAGCAGCTACGACAGGGGGTCCTACGAGCAGTACTTC.

About this clone itself: The sample carries other DNA sequences with the same CDR3. The rearrangement joins TRBV27 to TRBJ2-7, with a possible D match to TRBD2 (7 bases). V dropped 3 bases and J dropped 2 bases, with 11 bases sitting between them. CDR3 length equals 14 residues. The germline V gene has CDR1 MNHEY and CDR2 SMNVEV (reference sequence). The CDR3 bases are TGTGCCAGCAGTTTGGGAGGGGGGCCCTACGAGCAGTACTTC. Translated, it gives CASSLGGGPYEQYF.

The chain combines TRBV7-8 with TRBJ2-1, with D perhaps TRBD1 (5 bases). Germline assignment: CDR1 SGHVS and CDR2 FQNEAQ. Trimming stripped 4 bases from V and 5 bases from J, with 12 bases between. The CDR3 is made up of 14 amino acids. CDR3 sequence: CASSSTVTHNEQFF. The CDR3 DNA is TGTGCCAGCAGCTCGACAGTTACTCACAATGAGCAGTTCTTC.

The J gene is TRBJ1-1, the V gene TRBV6-5; D is unresolved. The germline CDR1 and CDR2 sequences are MNHEY and SVGAGI. V dropped 5 bases and J dropped 2 bases, with 12 bases sitting between them. This CDR3 spans 14 amino acids. DNA for the CDR3: TGTGCCAGCAGTCGCGGGCCTCGCAACACTGAAGCTTTCTTT. Translating it yields CASSRGPRNTEAFF.